A selection of T cell receptor beta chains follows, all from one sample in a study of CD8 T cells in ankylosing spondylitis. Each CDR3 protein gets one entry after TCRdb re-called the 5' RACE reads with MiXCR. The profile shows some 220,000 distinct CDR3 sequences, 5.5% to 7.5% of them singletons. Sequencing was done on a sample of blood, either unsorted or a sorted T cell fraction (not recorded which). Receptor source: a male donor with ankylosing spondylitis. CDR3s include the opening cysteine and the closing phenylalanine or tryptophan. D genes are given only for firm matches. Part of the rows lack a size; the others show once, few, many or a class for expanded clones.

cdr3_nt	cdr3_aa	clone_size	j_call	v_call	d_call
TGCGCCAGCAGCCAAGATTTTCCCTCCAGCAATCAGCCCCAGCATTTT	CASSQDFPSSNQPQHF	few	TRBJ1-5	TRBV4-3	-
TGCGCCAGCAGCTTGGGAAGCCGGGAGCTGTTTTTT	CASSLGSRELFF	many	TRBJ2-2	TRBV5-1	-
TGTGCCAGCAGCGTAAGGGGGAGAGGAACAGATACGCAGTATTTT	CASSVRGRGTDTQYF	many	TRBJ2-3	TRBV9	-
TGTGCCAGCACCCGCTCCCGGTTAGCGAGGCTTGGCAATGAGCAGTTCTTC	CASTRSRLARLGNEQFF	once	TRBJ2-1	TRBV3-1	-
TGCGCCAGCAGGCCGGGAACCTCCTACGAGCAGTACTTC	CASRPGTSYEQYF	many	TRBJ2-7	TRBV5-1	-
TGTGCCAGCAGCTCTCCAGGACAGGGGGCGCTTTACAATGAGCAGTTCTTC	CASSSPGQGALYNEQFF	many	TRBJ2-1	TRBV7-2	TRBD1
TGTGCCAGCAGCTTAATAAGGGGGCACTACGAGCAGTACTTC	CASSLIRGHYEQYF	many	TRBJ2-7	TRBV7-2	TRBD1
TGCGCCAGCAGCCAAAATAGCGGGAGCCCCACCGGGGAGCTGTTTTTT	CASSQNSGSPTGELFF	many	TRBJ2-2	TRBV4-1	TRBD2
TGTGCCAGCAGCGGTCGTGAGAGCGCGGGAGCGGTCACAGATACGCAGTATTTT	CASSGRESAGAVTDTQYF	few	TRBJ2-3	TRBV9	TRBD2
TGTGCCAGCAGCTTAAATTCTGGACAGCTGGACTACGAGCAGTACTTC	CASSLNSGQLDYEQYF	many	TRBJ2-7	TRBV7-8	-
TGCGCCAGCAGCCGCCAACCCGTGGACAGGGATCGGACTAACTATGGCTACACCTTC	CASSRQPVDRDRTNYGYTF	many	TRBJ1-2	TRBV4-3	TRBD1
TGTGCCAGTAGCGAGCCTGGGGCCAACGTCCTGACTTTC	CASSEPGANVLTF	once	TRBJ2-6	TRBV9	-
TGTGCCAGCACGCGGGCCCGAGGGAGCTCCTACGAGCAGTACTTC	CASTRARGSSYEQYF	many	TRBJ2-7	TRBV28	-
TGTGCCAGCAGCCCATCTCTCCCCTATGGCTACACCTTC	CASSPSLPYGYTF	many	TRBJ1-2	TRBV6-6	-
TGTGCCAGCCGATTGGGGGACCGCACAGATACGCAGTATTTT	CASRLGDRTDTQYF	-	TRBJ2-3	TRBV27	-
TGTGCCAGCAGCCCCCTTGGGGGAAGCACAGATACGCAGTATTTT	CASSPLGGSTDTQYF	many	TRBJ2-3	TRBV7-8	-
TGTGCCAGCAGCTTGATAAGGGCGGATACGCAGTATTTT	CASSLIRADTQYF	few	TRBJ2-3	TRBV5-5	-
TGTGCCAGCAGCTTAAGGCGGGGGGCCCGGGGGCAGTTCTTC	CASSLRRGARGQFF	many	TRBJ2-1	TRBV7-2	TRBD2
TGTGCCACCAGTGAACAGACTAGCAGGCATGAGCAGTTCTTC	CATSEQTSRHEQFF	many	TRBJ2-1	TRBV24-1	TRBD2
TGCAGTGCTAGAGATCGGGAAGCGGGAGACAGTTACGAGCAGTACTTC	CSARDREAGDSYEQYF	-	TRBJ2-7	TRBV20-1	TRBD2
TGCGCCAGCAGCTTGGCTGTGACAGAAACAGATACGCAGTATTTT	CASSLAVTETDTQYF	-	TRBJ2-3	TRBV5-1	-
TGTGCCGGCCTTGCTACTAGCTACGAGCAGTACTTC	CAGLATSYEQYF	many	TRBJ2-7	TRBV2	-
TGTGCCAGCCGCTCTCTGAAGACAGGAATCTCCTACGAGCAGTACTTC	CASRSLKTGISYEQYF	many	TRBJ2-7	TRBV6-2/TRBV6-3	-
TGTGCCAGCGCAGCACAGGGGAACACCGGGGAGCTGTTTTTT	CASAAQGNTGELFF	-	TRBJ2-2	TRBV2	-
TGTGCCAGCAGCTCAACCATGGAGGCACCCCTCCACTTT	CASSSTMEAPLHF	many	TRBJ1-6	TRBV7-9	-
TGTGCCAGCAGCCTCGCCGGGACACCCAATAACTATGGCTACACCTTC	CASSLAGTPNNYGYTF	many	TRBJ1-2	TRBV28	-
TGTGCCAGCAGTGTTAACAGGGGTCCCCCCTACAATGAGCAGTTCTTC	CASSVNRGPPYNEQFF	-	TRBJ2-1	TRBV12-3/TRBV12-4	TRBD1
TGTGCCATCAGACCCACGGACAGCTACGAGCAGTACTTC	CAIRPTDSYEQYF	many	TRBJ2-7	TRBV10-3	-
TGTGCCAGCAGCTGGGGGACGGGCGGGGCCGGGGAGCTGTTTTTT	CASSWGTGGAGELFF	-	TRBJ2-2	TRBV5-4	-
TGTGCCAGCAGCTTGGTAACTAGCGGGGCCCCGCGGGAGACCCAGTACTTC	CASSLVTSGAPRETQYF	few	TRBJ2-5	TRBV5-6	TRBD2
TGTGCCAGCAGCCCCCGGGACAGGGTCGGAGCTTTCTTT	CASSPRDRVGAFF	many	TRBJ1-1	TRBV6-2/TRBV6-3	TRBD1
TGTGCCAGCAGCGTTTCCAATAACAGGGGGAAAGAGACCCAGTACTTC	CASSVSNNRGKETQYF	many	TRBJ2-5	TRBV9	TRBD1
TGCGCCAGCAGCCAAGTTCGGAGACAAAGCTATGGCTACACCTTC	CASSQVRRQSYGYTF	many	TRBJ1-2	TRBV4-1	-
TGTGCCAGCAGTTACTCAGGGGGGGAGACCCAGTACTTC	CASSYSGGETQYF	few	TRBJ2-5	TRBV6-5	-
TGTGCCAGCAGTTTTCGGGGGGCGGAAGGCTACACCTTC	CASSFRGAEGYTF	few	TRBJ1-2	TRBV12-3/TRBV12-4	-
TGCAGCGTTGAAGGAGGGACAGAGTATCAAGAGACCCAGTACTTC	CSVEGGTEYQETQYF	many	TRBJ2-5	TRBV29-1	TRBD1
TGCGCCAGCAGCCAAGATGGTCCTAGCGGTTACACAGATACGCAGTATTTT	CASSQDGPSGYTDTQYF	-	TRBJ2-3	TRBV4-3	TRBD2
TGTGCCAGCAGCTTAGCTGGACTGCCCTCTGGAAACACCATATATTTT	CASSLAGLPSGNTIYF	many	TRBJ1-3	TRBV13	-
TGTGCCACCAGTGATTTTGAGGAGACCCAGTACTTC	CATSDFEETQYF	few	TRBJ2-5	TRBV24-1	-
TGTGCCAGCACCTTTGGTGCAGGGACCTCCTACGAGCAGTACTTC	CASTFGAGTSYEQYF	many	TRBJ2-7	TRBV27	-